Shown below are 2 T cell receptor beta chains from a single sample sequenced in a study of cytomegalovirus exposure and HLA in healthy donors. The study ran its PCR with 60 Vbeta and 13 Jbeta primers. TCRdb's copy holds only in-frame clones and misses some; the assay was immunoSEQ multiplex PCR. Among about 160,000 clones, less than 90% were seen once, and the ten largest hold 0.35% to 0.4%. Sequenced material: PBMCs. Every receptor here comes from a boy between 2 and 10 years old in good health and CMV-seronegative.

Only one count was recorded for this clone. The genes are TRBV14 and TRBJ2-1, with TRBD2 as a possible D gene (5 bases). CDR3 length: 18 residues. V was shortened by 1 base and J by 4 bases, with 20 bases between the two germline ends. Germline lookup yields CDR1 SGHDN and CDR2 FVKESK. CDR3 DNA sequence: TGTGCCAGCAGCCAAGTGACTATCGGGATGTCTGGTTACAATGAGCAGTTCTTC. This gives the protein CASSQVTIGMSGYNEQFF.

This clone was observed a single time. The chain joins TRBV9 to TRBJ1-1, with 9 bases that match TRBD1. The CDR3 loop spans 15 amino acids. The trim removed 3 bases at V and 2 bases at J, leaving 5 bases unmatched. Germline loops: CDR1 SGDLS, CDR2 YYNGEE. CDR3 loop: CASSATGGRNTEAFF. As DNA, the CDR3 is TGTGCCAGCAGCGCCACAGGGGGCCGAAACACTGAAGCTTTCTTT.